A selection of T cell receptor beta chains follows, all from one sample in a study of cytomegalovirus exposure and HLA in healthy donors. TCRdb's table, derived via immunoSEQ multiplex PCR, lists solely in-frame clones and lacks some. The sample consists of under 200,000 clones, about three quarters of them appearing once. Sequenced material: PBMCs. Source of these receptors: a woman aged 25 to 39 in good health and CMV-seronegative. Each CDR3 is given without its conserved first and last residue.

ASRPVNYYEQY TRBJ2-7 TRBV6-5
ASSLVEGGAPTEAF TRBJ1-1 TRBV11-2
ASSTHSTGPYGYT TRBJ1-2 TRBV19
ASSAGGGTTGNTIY TRBJ1-3 TRBV9
AWSFDRGSPLH TRBJ1-6 TRBV30
ASSYSSGALH TRBJ1-6 TRBV11-2
ATSRQGVWGTEAF TRBJ1-1 TRBV15
ASSFGQVGTEAF TRBJ1-1 TRBV6-1
ASSKHETYEQY TRBJ2-7 TRBV9
ASRPGGTSGSAYEQF TRBJ2-1 TRBV5-1
ASSPQGNAA TRBJ1-2 TRBV18
ASGTGAVLSNQPQH TRBJ1-5 TRBV2
ASSFMQGQGLGYT TRBJ1-2 TRBV11-2
ASSVTSGFGTDTQY TRBJ2-3 TRBV27
ASRRGYLEQY TRBJ2-7 TRBV6-5
ASSRRTSGYTDTQY TRBJ2-3 TRBV7-6
ASSLGEGELF TRBJ2-2 TRBV7-8
ASSQDTRGRGYT TRBJ1-2 TRBV4-1
ASSEALGQGLGYT TRBJ1-2 TRBV6-1
ASSPRGGYEQY TRBJ2-7 TRBV9
AISGTPTYYEQY TRBJ2-7 TRBV10-3
AWSFPTEYYVGYT TRBJ1-2 TRBV30
ACGPSNYGYT TRBJ1-2 TRBV6-5
ASSSSPEDIQY TRBJ2-4 TRBV4-2
ASSFSTDTTEAF TRBJ1-1 TRBV5-1
AWTSGQTNTEAF TRBJ1-1 TRBV30
ASSPEWGRGSNQPQH TRBJ1-5 TRBV18
ASSLAGTVNTEAF TRBJ1-1 TRBV7-8
SVAPQGTDEQF TRBJ2-1 TRBV29-1
ASRGVAGGTDTQY TRBJ2-3 TRBV10-2
ASSQWGASGEETQY TRBJ2-5 TRBV4-2
ASSLDRASRGYT TRBJ1-2 TRBV14